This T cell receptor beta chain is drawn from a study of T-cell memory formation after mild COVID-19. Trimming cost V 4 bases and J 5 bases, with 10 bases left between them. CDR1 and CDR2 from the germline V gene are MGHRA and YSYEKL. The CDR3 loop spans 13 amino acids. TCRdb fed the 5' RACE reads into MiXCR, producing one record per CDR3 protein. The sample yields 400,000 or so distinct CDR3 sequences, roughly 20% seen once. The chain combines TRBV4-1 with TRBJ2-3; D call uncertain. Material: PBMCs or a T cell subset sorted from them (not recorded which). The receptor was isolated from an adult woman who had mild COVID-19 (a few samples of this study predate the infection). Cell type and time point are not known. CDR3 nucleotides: TGCGCCAGCAGCCTAAATTGGGAAGATACGCAGTATTTT. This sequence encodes CASSLNWEDTQYF.